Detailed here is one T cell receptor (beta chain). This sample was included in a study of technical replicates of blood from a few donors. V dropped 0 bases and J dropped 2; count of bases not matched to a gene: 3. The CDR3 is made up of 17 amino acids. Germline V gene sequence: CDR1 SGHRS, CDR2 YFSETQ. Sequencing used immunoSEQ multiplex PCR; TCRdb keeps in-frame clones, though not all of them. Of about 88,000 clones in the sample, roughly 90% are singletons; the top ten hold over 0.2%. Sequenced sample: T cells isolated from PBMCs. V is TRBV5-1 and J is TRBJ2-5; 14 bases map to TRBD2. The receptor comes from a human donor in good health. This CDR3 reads CASSLGRTSGGQETQYF. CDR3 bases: TGCGCCAGCAGCTTGGGGAGGACTAGCGGGGGGCAAGAGACCCAGTACTTC. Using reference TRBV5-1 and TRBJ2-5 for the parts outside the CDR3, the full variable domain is KAGVTQTPRYLIKTRGQQVTLSCSPISGHRSVSWYQQTPGQGLQFLFEYFSETQRNKGNFPGRFSGRQFSNSRSEMNVSTLELGDSALYLCASSLGRTSGGQETQYFGPGTRLLVL.